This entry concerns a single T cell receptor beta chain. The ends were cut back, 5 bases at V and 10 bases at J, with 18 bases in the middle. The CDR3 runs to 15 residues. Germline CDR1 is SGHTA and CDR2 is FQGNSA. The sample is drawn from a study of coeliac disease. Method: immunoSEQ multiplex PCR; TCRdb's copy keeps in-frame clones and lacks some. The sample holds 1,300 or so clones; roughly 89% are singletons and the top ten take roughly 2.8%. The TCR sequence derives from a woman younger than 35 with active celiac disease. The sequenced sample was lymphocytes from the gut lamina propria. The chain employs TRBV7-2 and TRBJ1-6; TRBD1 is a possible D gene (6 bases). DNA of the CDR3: TGTGCCAGCAGCGCCCGACAGGCCCTTGGCTCACCCCTCCACTTT. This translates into CASSARQALGSPLHF.